These T cell receptor beta chains were read from a single sample in a study of T cell responses to AZD1222 COVID-19 vaccine. Assay: immunoSEQ multiplex PCR; the TCRdb copy retains only in-frame clones and omits some. The sample lists tens of thousands of clones, 80% occurring once. The sample in question was peripheral blood, obtained on day 0 of AZD1222 vaccination. The receptor set was obtained from an adult in good health. The CDR3 runs from the conserved cysteine through the conserved F or W. Fields, in order: V gene, D gene, J gene, clone size, CDR3 DNA, CDR3 protein. A D gene is named only where the DNA matches it firmly. Rows give clone size only sometimes, using once, few, many, or a class for an expanded clone.

>TRBV28|TRBD1|TRBJ1-2|NA
TGTGCCAGCAGCGGGACAGGGTATGGCTACACCTTC
CASSGTGYGYTF
>TRBV6-6|NA|TRBJ1-2|NA
TGTGCCAGCAGTAACGGTGATGGCTACACCTTC
CASSNGDGYTF
>TRBV7-9|NA|TRBJ2-5|NA
TGTGCCAGCAGCTTAGTCGGCCTACAAGAGACCCAGTACTTC
CASSLVGLQETQYF
>TRBV5-8|NA|TRBJ1-5|NA
TGTGCCAGCAGCTTAGGAGGGATCATCAATCAGCCCCAGCATTTT
CASSLGGIINQPQHF
>TRBV7-6|TRBD1|TRBJ2-5|NA
TGTGCCAGCAGTTTCACAGGGGGCTCCCAGGGGACCCAGTACTTC
CASSFTGGSQGTQYF
>TRBV7-9|NA|TRBJ2-7|NA
TGTGCCAGCAGCGCGGACAGGAAGCGGGATTTC
CASSADRKRDF
>TRBV19|TRBD1|TRBJ1-5|NA
TGTGCCAGTAGCGACAGGGCGTCGCAGCCCCAGCATTTT
CASSDRASQPQHF
>TRBV4-1|NA|TRBJ2-5|NA
TGCGCCAGCAGCCAAGAAACGGTGGGGCTCTCCCTAGAGACCCAGTACTTC
CASSQETVGLSLETQYF
>TRBV18|NA|TRBJ1-1|NA
TGTGCCAGCTCACCACCGTTCACGGGGGAAGCTTTCTTT
CASSPPFTGEAFF
>TRBV7-9|NA|TRBJ1-6|NA
TGTGCCAGCAGTCAAGGGACTGGCGGTTCACCCCTCCACTTT
CASSQGTGGSPLHF
>TRBV21-1|NA|TRBJ1-4|few
TGTGCCAGCAGCAAAGTAAAGGGGAGTAATGAAAAACTGTTTTTT
CASSKVKGSNEKLFF
>TRBV6-5|NA|TRBJ2-2|NA
TGTGCCAGCAGTTACTCGTCCAGGGCTAGGACCGGGGAGCTGTTTTTT
CASSYSSRARTGELFF